The 20 T cell receptor beta chains reported below all come from one sample, sequenced in a study of blood T cell repertoires in COVID-19. Sequencing used immunoSEQ multiplex PCR; TCRdb keeps in-frame clones, though not all of them. Of 120,000 or so clones listed, over 75% are singletons. The specimen sequenced was peripheral blood. The origin of the receptors is a woman of 80 years or more with acute or convalescent COVID-19.

This clone turned up a few times. The rearrangement uses TRBV4-2 and TRBJ1-1; unclear D gene. V lost 0 bases and J 10 bases, leaving 12 bases between the germline ends. CDR1 is LGHNA and CDR2 is YNFKEQ in the germline V gene. This CDR3 is 13 amino acids long. CDR3 residues: CASSQDGGIPAFF. The DNA for the CDR3 is TGTGCCAGCAGCCAAGACGGAGGGATCCCAGCTTTCTTT.

This clone was recorded a few times. The chain recombines TRBV3-1 (or the pseudogene TRBV3-2) with TRBJ2-2, with TRBD2 as a possible D gene (5 bases). Germline lookup yields CDR1 LGHDT and CDR2 YNNKEL (reference sequence). This CDR3 spans 16 amino acids. Trimming pared 4 bases from V and 0 bases from J, leaving 12 bases between. The CDR3 reads CASSLGGAANTGELFF. CDR3 nucleotides: TGTGCCAGCAGCCTTGGAGGCGCCGCGAACACCGGGGAGCTGTTTTTT.

The V and J genes are TRBV9 and TRBJ2-1; the match to TRBD2 covers 8 bases. CDR1 SGDLS and CDR2 YYNGEE come from the germline V gene. With 1 base clipped from V and 0 bases from J, the junction kept 6 bases outside the gene matches. The CDR3 covers 17 residues. The CDR3 sequence is CASSVQSGGSSYNEQFF. CDR3 in DNA: TGTGCCAGCAGCGTACAGAGCGGGGGTAGCTCCTACAATGAGCAGTTCTTC. Full variable domain (outside the CDR3, taken from reference TRBV9 and TRBJ2-1): DSGVTQTPKHLITATGQRVTLRCSPRSGDLSVYWYQQSLDQGLQFLIQYYNGEERAKGNILERFSAQQFPDLHSELNLSSLELGDSALYFCASSVQSGGSSYNEQFFGPGTRLTVL.

CDR3 region: CASSGDSARSNTGELFF. The CDR3 DNA is TGTGCCAGCAGTGGGGACAGCGCGAGATCGAACACCGGGGAGCTGTTTTTT. This chain joins TRBV6-1 and TRBJ2-2; 7 bases line up with TRBD1. Germline CDR1 MNHNS, CDR2 SASEGT. Trimming cost V 4 bases and J 0 bases; bases outside gene matches: 8. The CDR3 runs 17 residues.

V is TRBV4-2 and J is TRBJ2-7; tentative D call: TRBD2 (6 bases). This CDR3 comprises 16 residues. Trimming cost V 4 bases and J 4 bases, with 20 bases left between them. In germline, CDR1 is LGHNA, CDR2 YNFKEQ. The DNA of the CDR3 is TGTGCCAGCAGCCTTCGTTCCGGGGGAGAGGGGTACGAGCAGTACTTC. The encoded protein is CASSLRSGGEGYEQYF.

This clone was counted between two and nine times. J is TRBJ1-2 and V is TRBV3-1 (or the pseudogene TRBV3-2), with D unclear. In germline, CDR1 is LGHDT, CDR2 YNNKEL (reference sequence). CDR3 length equals 12 residues. V lost 0 bases to trimming and J lost 10 bases, with 9 bases between them. Written as DNA, the CDR3 is TGTGCCAGCAGCCAAGACCGACACCTCTACACCTTC. Translation gives CASSQDRHLYTF.

This clone appeared a few times. V and J are TRBV2 and TRBJ2-3; D uncertain. With 2 bases removed from V and 2 bases from J, the gap between germline ends came to 2 bases. The CDR3 length is 12 residues. Looked up from germline, CDR1 is SNHLY and CDR2 is FYNNEI. The CDR3 coding sequence is TGTGCCAGCAGTGAATACACAGATACGCAGTATTTT. Protein: CASSEYTDTQYF.

V is TRBV9 and J is TRBJ1-2; 7 bases line up with TRBD1. Germline CDR1 is SGDLS and CDR2 is YYNGEE. Trimming cost V 2 bases and J 0 bases; bases outside gene matches: 1. The CDR3 extends over 14 amino acids. CDR3 amino acids: CASSVTGANYGYTF. The CDR3 DNA is TGTGCCAGCAGCGTTACAGGGGCTAACTATGGCTACACCTTC.

This chain joins TRBV9 and TRBJ1-2; no reliable D call. In germline, CDR1 is SGDLS, CDR2 YYNGEE. The CDR3 has 11 residues. V was shortened by 3 bases and J by 2 bases, with 2 bases between the two germline ends. The CDR3 here is CASSANYGYTF. The DNA of the CDR3 is TGTGCCAGCAGCGCAAACTATGGCTACACCTTC.

This clone was counted once. The chain has TRBV5-1 and TRBJ1-2; weak D call: TRBD1 (6 bases). V was clipped by 4 bases and J by 4 bases, with 11 bases between them. Germline values: CDR1 SGHRS, CDR2 YFSETQ. The CDR3 has 13 residues. CDR3 nucleotide sequence: TGCGCCAGCAGCGTCGGACAGCGCTATGGCTACACCTTC. Protein sequence: CASSVGQRYGYTF.

The V call is TRBV6-5, the J call TRBJ2-7; D is perhaps TRBD2 (6 bases). V lost 0 bases, J lost 3 bases, and 12 bases lay in between. Per the germline V gene, CDR1 is MNHEY and CDR2 is SVGAGI. This CDR3 has 15 residues. The CDR3 DNA reads TGTGCCAGCAGTTACTCGCTTCAGGGACTCTACGAGCAGTACTTC. Translated, it gives CASSYSLQGLYEQYF.

The chain uses TRBV18 and TRBJ1-6, with D possibly being TRBD1 (5 bases). The length of the CDR3 is 16 residues. The V end lost 1 base, the J end lost 6 bases, and 13 bases lay between the germline ends. Germline V gives CDR1 KGHSH, CDR2 LQKENI. In DNA form, the CDR3 reads TGTGCCAGCTCACCACGCCAGGGAATCTCTAATTCACCCCTCCACTTT. Its translation: CASSPRQGISNSPLHF.

V usage is TRBV7-9 and J usage is TRBJ1-2, with a possible D match to TRBD1 (6 bases). V lost 6 bases and J 3 bases, leaving 8 bases between the germline ends. Germline V gives CDR1 SEHNR, CDR2 FQNEAQ (reference sequence). CDR3 length equals 12 residues. The CDR3 loop reads CASRDRDYGYTF. CDR3 sequence (DNA): TGTGCCAGCAGGGACAGAGACTATGGCTACACCTTC. Filled out from reference TRBV7-9 and TRBJ1-2, the complete variable domain reads DTGVSQNPRHKITKRGQNVTFRCDPISEHNRLYWYRQTLGQGPEFLTYFQNEAQLEKSRLLSDRFSAERPKGSFSTLEIQRTEQGDSAMYLCASRDRDYGYTFGSGTRLTVV.

This chain joins TRBV7-8 and TRBJ1-5, with 7 bases identical to TRBD1. The CDR3 runs 14 residues. The germline V gene encodes CDR1 SGHVS and CDR2 FQNEAQ. J gave up 7 bases and V 5 bases, and 8 bases lay outside the gene matches. The CDR3 is CASSTGQQGQPQHF. CDR3 nucleotides: TGTGCCAGCAGCACGGGACAGCAGGGACAGCCCCAGCATTTT.

The table lists this clone with a few counts. The chain combines TRBV4-3 with TRBJ2-3; the D gene is possibly TRBD1 (5 bases). CDR3 size: 13 residues. Germline CDR1 LGHNA, CDR2 YSLEER. V was shortened by 0 bases and J by 4 bases, with 5 bases between the two germline ends. CDR3 in DNA: TGCGCCAGCAGCCAAGAAGGGGCAGATACGCAGTATTTT. Its translation: CASSQEGADTQYF.

This chain uses TRBV3-1 (or the pseudogene TRBV3-2) with TRBJ1-1; D is possibly TRBD1 (6 bases). CDR3 size: 15 residues. Looked up from germline, CDR1 is LGHDT and CDR2 is YNNKEL (reference sequence). Trimming removed 1 base at V and 1 base at J, with 10 bases between. CDR3 residues: CASSQGGGGNTEAFF. In DNA, the CDR3 is TGTGCCAGCAGCCAAGGGGGGGGCGGGAACACTGAAGCTTTCTTT.

V is TRBV6-1 and J is TRBJ1-1; D not certain. In germline, CDR1 is MNHNS, CDR2 SASEGT. Deletions cut 0 bases from V and 3 bases from J, with 8 bases between. This CDR3 has 14 amino acids. The CDR3 loop is CASSEAIGDTEAFF. For the CDR3, the DNA is TGTGCCAGCAGTGAAGCGATTGGAGACACTGAAGCTTTCTTT.

CDR3 region: CASSPGPNGLTQYF. CDR3 nucleotide sequence: TGTGCCAGTAGTCCAGGGCCCAACGGGCTGACCCAGTACTTC. This chain uses TRBV19 with TRBJ2-5; D is perhaps TRBD1 (5 bases). Trimming shortened V by 5 bases and J by 7 bases, and 17 bases separated the two germline ends. CDR3 size: 14 residues. CDR1 and CDR2 (germline): LNHDA, SQIVND (reference sequence).

This rearrangement joins TRBV4-2 to TRBJ2-1, with TRBD1 matching 10 bases. The CDR3 totals 15 residues. V lost 5 bases and J lost 5; bases outside the gene matches: 6. Per the germline V gene, CDR1 is LGHNA and CDR2 is YNFKEQ. CDR3 protein: CASSFRDRGDNEQFF. CDR3 DNA: TGTGCCAGCAGCTTCCGGGACAGGGGCGACAATGAGCAGTTCTTC.

The CDR3 region is CASSLSGGSQPQHF. CDR3 sequence (DNA): TGTGCCAGCAGCCTATCAGGGGGTTCCCAGCCCCAGCATTTT. The J gene is TRBJ1-5, the V gene TRBV3-1 (or the pseudogene TRBV3-2); the match to TRBD1 covers 7 bases. V was clipped by 4 bases and J by 7 bases; unmatched bases: 7. The CDR3 runs to 14 residues. Germline values: CDR1 LGHDT, CDR2 YNNKEL (reference sequence).